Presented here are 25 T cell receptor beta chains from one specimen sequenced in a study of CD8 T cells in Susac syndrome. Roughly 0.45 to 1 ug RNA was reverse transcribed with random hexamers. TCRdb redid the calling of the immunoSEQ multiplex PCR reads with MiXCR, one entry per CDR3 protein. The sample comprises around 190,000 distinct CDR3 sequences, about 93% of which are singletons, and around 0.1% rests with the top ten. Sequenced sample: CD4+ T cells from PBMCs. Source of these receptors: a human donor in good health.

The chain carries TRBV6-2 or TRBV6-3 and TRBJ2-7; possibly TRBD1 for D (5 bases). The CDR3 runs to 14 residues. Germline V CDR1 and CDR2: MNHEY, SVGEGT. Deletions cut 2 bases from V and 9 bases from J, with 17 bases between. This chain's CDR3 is CASSYLRQGMRQYV. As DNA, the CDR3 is TGTGCCAGCAGTTACCTCCGCCAGGGAATGAGGCAGTACGTC.

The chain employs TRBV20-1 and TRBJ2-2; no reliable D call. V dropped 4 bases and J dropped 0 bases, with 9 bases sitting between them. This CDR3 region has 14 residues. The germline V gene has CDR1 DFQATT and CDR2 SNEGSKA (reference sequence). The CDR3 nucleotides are TGCAGTGCTAAGGTCCGGACGAACACCGGGGAGCTGTTTTTT. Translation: CSAKVRTNTGELFF.

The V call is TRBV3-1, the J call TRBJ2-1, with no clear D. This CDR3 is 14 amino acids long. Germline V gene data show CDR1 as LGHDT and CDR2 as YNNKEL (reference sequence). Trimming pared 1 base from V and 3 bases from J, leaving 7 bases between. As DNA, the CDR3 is TGTGCCAGCAGCCAAGGGAACCTCTACAATGAGCAGTTCTTC. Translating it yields CASSQGNLYNEQFF.

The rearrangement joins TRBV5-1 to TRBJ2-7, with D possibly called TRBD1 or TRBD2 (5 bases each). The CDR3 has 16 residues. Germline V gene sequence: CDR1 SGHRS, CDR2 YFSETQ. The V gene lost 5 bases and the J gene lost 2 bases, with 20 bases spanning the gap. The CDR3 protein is CASSQLIGTRAYEQYF. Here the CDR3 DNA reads TGCGCCAGCAGTCAACTGATTGGGACCAGGGCCTACGAGCAGTACTTC.

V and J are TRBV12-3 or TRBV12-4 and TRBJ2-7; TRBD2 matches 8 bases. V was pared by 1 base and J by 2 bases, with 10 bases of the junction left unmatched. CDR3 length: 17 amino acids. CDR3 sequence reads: CASSLVAGGRQTYEQYF. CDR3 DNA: TGTGCCAGCAGTTTAGTGGCGGGGGGCCGGCAAACCTACGAGCAGTACTTC.

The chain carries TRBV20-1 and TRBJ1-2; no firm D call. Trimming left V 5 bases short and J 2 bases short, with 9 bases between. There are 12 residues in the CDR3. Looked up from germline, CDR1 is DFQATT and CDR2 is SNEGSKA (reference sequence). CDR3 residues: CSAFHQNYGYTF. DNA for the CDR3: TGCAGTGCTTTTCACCAGAACTATGGCTACACCTTC.

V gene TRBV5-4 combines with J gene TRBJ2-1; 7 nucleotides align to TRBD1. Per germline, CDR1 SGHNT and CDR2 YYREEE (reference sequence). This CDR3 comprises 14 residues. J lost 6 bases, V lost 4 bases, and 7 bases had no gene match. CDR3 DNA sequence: TGTGCCAGCAGCCTTCCCTCAGGGGGCAATGAGCAGTTCTTC. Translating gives CASSLPSGGNEQFF. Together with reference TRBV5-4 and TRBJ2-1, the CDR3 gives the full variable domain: ETGVTQSPTHLIKTRGQQVTLRCSSQSGHNTVSWYQQALGQGPQFIFQYYREEENGRGNFPPRFSGLQFPNYSSELNVNALELDDSALYLCASSLPSGGNEQFFGPGTRLTVL.

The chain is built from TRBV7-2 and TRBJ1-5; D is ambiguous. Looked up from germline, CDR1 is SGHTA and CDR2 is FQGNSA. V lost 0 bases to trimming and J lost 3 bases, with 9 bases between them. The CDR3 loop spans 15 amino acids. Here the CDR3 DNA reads TGTGCCAGCAGCTTAGCGCGGGGATTCAATCAGCCCCAGCATTTT. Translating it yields CASSLARGFNQPQHF.

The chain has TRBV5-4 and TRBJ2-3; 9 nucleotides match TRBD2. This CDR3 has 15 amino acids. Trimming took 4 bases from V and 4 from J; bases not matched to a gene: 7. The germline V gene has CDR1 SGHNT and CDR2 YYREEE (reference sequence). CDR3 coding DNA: TGTGCCAGCAGCCGCGCTAGCGGGGTGTCAGATACGCAGTATTTT. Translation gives CASSRASGVSDTQYF.

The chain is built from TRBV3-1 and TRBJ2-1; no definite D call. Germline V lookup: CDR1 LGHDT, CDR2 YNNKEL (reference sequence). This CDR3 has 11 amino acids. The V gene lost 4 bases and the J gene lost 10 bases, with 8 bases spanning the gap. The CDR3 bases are TGTGCCAGCAGCCTCGACGGAGAGCAGTTCTTC. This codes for CASSLDGEQFF.

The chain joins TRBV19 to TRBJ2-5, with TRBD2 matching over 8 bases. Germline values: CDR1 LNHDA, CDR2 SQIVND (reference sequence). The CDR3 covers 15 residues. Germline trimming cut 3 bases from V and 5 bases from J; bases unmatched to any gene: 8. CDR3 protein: CASSMSGGGGETQYF. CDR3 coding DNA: TGTGCCAGTAGTATGAGCGGGGGCGGGGGGGAGACCCAGTACTTC.

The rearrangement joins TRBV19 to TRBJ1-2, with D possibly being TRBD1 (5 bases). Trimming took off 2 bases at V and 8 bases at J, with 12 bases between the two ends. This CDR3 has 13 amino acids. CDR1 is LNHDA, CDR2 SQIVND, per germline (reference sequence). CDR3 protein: CASSIIGGAGYTF. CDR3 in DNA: TGTGCCAGTAGTATAATCGGAGGGGCCGGCTACACCTTC. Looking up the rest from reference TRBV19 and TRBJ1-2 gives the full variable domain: DGGITQSPKYLFRKEGQNVTLSCEQNLNHDAMYWYRQDPGQGLRLIYYSQIVNDFQKGDIAEGYSVSREKKESFPLTVTSAQKNPTAFYLCASSIIGGAGYTFGSGTRLTVV.

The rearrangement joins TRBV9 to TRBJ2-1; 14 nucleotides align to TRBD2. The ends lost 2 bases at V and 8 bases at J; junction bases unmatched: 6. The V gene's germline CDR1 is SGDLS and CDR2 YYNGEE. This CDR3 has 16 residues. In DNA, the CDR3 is TGTGCCAGCAGCGTGGGGACTAGCGGGGGTCTTGATGAGCAGTTCTTC. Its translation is CASSVGTSGGLDEQFF.

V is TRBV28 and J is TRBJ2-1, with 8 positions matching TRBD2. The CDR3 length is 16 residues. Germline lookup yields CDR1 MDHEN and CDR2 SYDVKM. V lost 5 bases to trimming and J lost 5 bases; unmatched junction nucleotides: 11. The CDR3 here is CASSVTTSGWHNEQFF. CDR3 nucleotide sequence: TGTGCCAGCAGTGTTACTACTAGCGGCTGGCACAATGAGCAGTTCTTC.

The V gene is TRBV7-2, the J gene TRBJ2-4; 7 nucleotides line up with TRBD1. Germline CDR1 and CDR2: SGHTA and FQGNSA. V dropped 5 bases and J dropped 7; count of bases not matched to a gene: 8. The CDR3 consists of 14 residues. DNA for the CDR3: TGTGCCAGCAGCCGTACAGGGGATTTGAACATTCAGTACTTC. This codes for CASSRTGDLNIQYF.

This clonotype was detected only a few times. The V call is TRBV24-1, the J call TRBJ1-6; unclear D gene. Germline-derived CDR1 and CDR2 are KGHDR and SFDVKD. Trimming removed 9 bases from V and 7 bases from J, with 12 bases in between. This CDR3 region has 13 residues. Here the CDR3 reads CATAAAPNSPLHF. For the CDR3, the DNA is TGTGCCACCGCGGCAGCACCCAATTCACCCCTCCACTTT.

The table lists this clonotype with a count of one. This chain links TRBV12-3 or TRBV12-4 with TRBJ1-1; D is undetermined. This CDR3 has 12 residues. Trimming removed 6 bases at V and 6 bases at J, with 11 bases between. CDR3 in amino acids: CASSRGLAEAFF. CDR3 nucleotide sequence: TGTGCCAGCAGCCGCGGGTTGGCTGAAGCTTTCTTT.

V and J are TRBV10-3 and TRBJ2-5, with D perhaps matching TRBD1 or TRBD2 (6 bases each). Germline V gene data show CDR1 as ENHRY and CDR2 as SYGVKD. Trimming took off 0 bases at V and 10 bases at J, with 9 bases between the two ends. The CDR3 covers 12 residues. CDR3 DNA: TGTGCCATCAGTGAGTCAGGGGGGAGCCAGTACTTC. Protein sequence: CAISESGGSQYF.

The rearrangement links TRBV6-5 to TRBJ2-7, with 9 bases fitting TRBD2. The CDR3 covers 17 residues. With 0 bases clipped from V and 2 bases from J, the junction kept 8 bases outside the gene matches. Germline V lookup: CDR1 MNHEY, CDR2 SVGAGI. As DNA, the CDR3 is TGTGCCAGCAGTTACTCGCGGCGGGGGGGCCCTCCCTACGAGCAGTACTTC. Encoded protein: CASSYSRRGGPPYEQYF.

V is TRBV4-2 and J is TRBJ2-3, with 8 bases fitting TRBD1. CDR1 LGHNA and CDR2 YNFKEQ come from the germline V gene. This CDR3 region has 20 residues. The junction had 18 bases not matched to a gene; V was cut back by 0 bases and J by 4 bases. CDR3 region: CASSQDRRDRGVLGSDTQYF. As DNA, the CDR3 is TGTGCCAGCAGCCAAGATAGACGAGACAGGGGCGTGTTGGGTTCAGATACGCAGTATTTT.

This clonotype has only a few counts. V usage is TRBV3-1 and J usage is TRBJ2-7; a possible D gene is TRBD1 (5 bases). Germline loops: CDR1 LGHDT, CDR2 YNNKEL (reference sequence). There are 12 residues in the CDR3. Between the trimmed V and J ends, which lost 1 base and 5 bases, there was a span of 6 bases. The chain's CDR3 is CASSQAGNEQYF. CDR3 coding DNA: TGTGCCAGCAGCCAAGCAGGGAACGAGCAGTACTTC.

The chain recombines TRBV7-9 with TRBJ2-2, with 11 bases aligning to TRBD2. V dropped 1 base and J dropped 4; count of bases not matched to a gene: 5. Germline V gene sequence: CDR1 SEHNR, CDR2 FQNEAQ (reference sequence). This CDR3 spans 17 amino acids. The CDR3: CASSLVRLAGTTGELFF. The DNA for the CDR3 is TGTGCCAGCAGCTTAGTCCGACTAGCGGGGACCACCGGGGAGCTGTTTTTT.

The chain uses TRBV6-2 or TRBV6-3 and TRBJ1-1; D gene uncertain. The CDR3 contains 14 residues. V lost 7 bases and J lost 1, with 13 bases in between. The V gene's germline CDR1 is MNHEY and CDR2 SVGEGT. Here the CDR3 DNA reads TGTGCCAGCAATTTAATCGGAGGGAACACTGAAGCTTTCTTT. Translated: CASNLIGGNTEAFF.

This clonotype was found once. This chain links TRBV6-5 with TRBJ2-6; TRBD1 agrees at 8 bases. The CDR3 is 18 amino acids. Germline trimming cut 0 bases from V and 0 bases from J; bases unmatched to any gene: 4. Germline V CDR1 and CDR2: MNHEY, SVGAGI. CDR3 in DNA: TGTGCCAGCAGTTACTCACAGGGGGGCCCCTCTGGGGCCAACGTCCTGACTTTC. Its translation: CASSYSQGGPSGANVLTF.

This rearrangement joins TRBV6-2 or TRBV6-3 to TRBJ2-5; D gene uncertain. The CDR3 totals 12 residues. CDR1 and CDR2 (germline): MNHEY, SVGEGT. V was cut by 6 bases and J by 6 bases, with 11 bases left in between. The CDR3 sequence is CASSSAQQTQYF. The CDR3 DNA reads TGTGCCAGCAGCTCCGCCCAGCAGACCCAGTACTTC.